This T cell receptor beta chain derives from a study of response to subunit inactivated influenza vaccine. As concerns this clonotype: Its antigen remains unknown.

TCRdb independently ran MiXCR on the RT-PCR reads; one entry per CDR3 protein. This table holds about 700,000 distinct CDR3 sequences, around 13% found once. The study's findings and limits: With each seasonal influenza vaccination, the authors suggested, few new T cells are recruited.

Trimming removed 8 bases from V and 7 bases from J; junction bases left unmatched: 7. Germline V CDR1 and CDR2: MRHNA, SNTAGT. The CDR3 spans 13 residues. The clonotype originates from a man over 45 who received an inactivated influenza vaccine. V usage is TRBV6-4 and J usage is TRBJ2-5, with TRBD1 identical over 10 bases. Source: PBMCs from blood, taken roughly 15 days before vaccination. CDR3 sequence: CASGGQGERTQYF. The CDR3 bases are TGTGCCAGCGGAGGACAGGGGGAACGGACCCAGTACTTC.